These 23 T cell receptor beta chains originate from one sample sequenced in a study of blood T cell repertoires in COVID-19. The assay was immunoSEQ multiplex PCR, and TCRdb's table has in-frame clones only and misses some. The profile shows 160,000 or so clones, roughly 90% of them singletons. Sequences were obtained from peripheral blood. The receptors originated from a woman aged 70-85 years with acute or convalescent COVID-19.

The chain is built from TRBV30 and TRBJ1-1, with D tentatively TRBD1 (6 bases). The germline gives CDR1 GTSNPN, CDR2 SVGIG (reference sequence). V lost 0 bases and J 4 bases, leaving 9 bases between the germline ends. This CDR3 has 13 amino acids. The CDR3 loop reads CAWSVGGGTEAFF. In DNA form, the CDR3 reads TGTGCCTGGAGTGTAGGGGGGGGCACTGAAGCTTTCTTT.

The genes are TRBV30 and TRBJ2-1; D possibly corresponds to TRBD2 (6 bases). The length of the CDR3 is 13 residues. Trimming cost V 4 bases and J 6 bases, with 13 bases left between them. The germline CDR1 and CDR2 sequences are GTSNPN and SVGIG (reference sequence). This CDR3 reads CAWTVGGANEQFF. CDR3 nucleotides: TGTGCCTGGACCGTGGGGGGAGCCAATGAGCAGTTCTTC.

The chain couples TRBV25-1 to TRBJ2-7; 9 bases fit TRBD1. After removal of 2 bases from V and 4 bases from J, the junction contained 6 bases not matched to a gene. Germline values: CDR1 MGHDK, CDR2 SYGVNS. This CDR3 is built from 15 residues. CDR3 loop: CASSEPGQGSYEQYF. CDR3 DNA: TGTGCCAGCAGTGAACCGGGACAGGGTAGTTACGAGCAGTACTTC.

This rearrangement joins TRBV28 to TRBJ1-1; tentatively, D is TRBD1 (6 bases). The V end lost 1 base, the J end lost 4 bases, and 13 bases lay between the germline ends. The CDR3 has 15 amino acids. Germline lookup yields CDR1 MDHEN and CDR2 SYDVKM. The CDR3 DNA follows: TGTGCCAGCAGTTTATCAGGGGCCGACGGCACTGAAGCTTTCTTT. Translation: CASSLSGADGTEAFF.

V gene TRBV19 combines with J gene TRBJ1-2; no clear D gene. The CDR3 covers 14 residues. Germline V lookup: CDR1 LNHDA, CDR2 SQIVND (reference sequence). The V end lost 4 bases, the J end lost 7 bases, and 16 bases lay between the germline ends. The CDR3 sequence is CASSTLSLAGGYTF. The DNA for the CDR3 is TGTGCCAGTAGTACCCTGAGCTTAGCCGGTGGCTACACCTTC.

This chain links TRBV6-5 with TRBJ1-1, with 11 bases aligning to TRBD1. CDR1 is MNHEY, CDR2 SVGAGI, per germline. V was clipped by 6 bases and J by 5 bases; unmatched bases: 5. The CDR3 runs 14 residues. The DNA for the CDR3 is TGTGCCAGCAGGGTCGGACAGGGGGCGACTGAAGCTTTCTTT. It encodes CASRVGQGATEAFF.

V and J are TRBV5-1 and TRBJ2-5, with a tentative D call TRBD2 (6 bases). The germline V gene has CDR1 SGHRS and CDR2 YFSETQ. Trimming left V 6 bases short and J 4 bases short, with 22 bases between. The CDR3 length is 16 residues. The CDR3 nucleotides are TGCGCCAGCAACCCTTCACTGGGGGGAAGGGGAGAGACCCAGTACTTC. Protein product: CASNPSLGGRGETQYF.

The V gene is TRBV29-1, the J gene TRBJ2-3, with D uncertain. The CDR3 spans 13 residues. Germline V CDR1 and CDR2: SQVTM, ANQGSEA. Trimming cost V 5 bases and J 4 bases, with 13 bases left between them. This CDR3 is CSVTHAAPDTQYF. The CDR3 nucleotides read TGCAGCGTTACCCATGCGGCACCAGATACGCAGTATTTT.

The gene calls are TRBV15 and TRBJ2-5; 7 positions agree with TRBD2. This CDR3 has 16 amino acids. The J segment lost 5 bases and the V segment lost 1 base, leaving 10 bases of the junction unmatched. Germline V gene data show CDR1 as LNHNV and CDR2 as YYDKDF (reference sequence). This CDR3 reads CATSRAPRERWETQYF. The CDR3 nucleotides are TGTGCCACCAGCAGAGCGCCGCGGGAGCGGTGGGAGACCCAGTACTTC.

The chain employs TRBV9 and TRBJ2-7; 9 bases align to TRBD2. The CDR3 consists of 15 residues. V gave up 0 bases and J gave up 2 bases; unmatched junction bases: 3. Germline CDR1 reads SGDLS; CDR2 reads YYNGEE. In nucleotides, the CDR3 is TGTGCCAGCAGCGTAGCTGGCGGGAGGGCCTACGAGCAGTACTTC. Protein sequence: CASSVAGGRAYEQYF.

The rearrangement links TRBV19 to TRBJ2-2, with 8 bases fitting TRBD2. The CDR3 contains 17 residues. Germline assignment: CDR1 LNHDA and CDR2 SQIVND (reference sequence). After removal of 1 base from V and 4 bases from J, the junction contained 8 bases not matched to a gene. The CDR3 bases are TGTGCCAGTAGTATAGTCCTCCAGGGACTAGGCACCGGGGAGCTGTTTTTT. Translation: CASSIVLQGLGTGELFF.

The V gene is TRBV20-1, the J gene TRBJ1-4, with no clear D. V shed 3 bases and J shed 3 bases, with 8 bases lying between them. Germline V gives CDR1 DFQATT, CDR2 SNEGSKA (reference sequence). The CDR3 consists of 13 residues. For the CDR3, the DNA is TGCAGTGCTAGTCTCAGGCCTAATGAAAAACTGTTTTTT. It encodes CSASLRPNEKLFF.

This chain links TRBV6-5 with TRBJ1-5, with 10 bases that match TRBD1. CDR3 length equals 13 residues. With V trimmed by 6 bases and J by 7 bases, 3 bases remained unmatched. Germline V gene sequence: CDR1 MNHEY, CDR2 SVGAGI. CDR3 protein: CASSWGQGQPQHF. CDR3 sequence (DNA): TGTGCCAGCAGCTGGGGACAGGGGCAGCCCCAGCATTTT.

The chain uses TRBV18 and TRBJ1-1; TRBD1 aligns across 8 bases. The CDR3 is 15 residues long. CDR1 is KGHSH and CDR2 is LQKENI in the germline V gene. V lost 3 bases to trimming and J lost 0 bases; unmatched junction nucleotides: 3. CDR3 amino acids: CASSPGQGLNTEAFF. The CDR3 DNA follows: TGTGCCAGCTCACCCGGACAGGGTTTGAACACTGAAGCTTTCTTT.

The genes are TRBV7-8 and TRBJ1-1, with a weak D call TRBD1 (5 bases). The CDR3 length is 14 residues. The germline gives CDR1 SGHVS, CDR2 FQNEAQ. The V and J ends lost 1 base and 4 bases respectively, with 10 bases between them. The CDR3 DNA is TGTGCCAGCAGCTTAGGGTCAGGGCCCACTGAAGCTTTCTTT. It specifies CASSLGSGPTEAFF.

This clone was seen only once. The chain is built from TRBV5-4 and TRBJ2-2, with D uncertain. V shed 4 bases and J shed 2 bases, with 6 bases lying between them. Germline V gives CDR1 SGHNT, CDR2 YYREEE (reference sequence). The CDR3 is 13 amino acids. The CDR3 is CASSELNTGELFF. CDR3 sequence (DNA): TGTGCCAGCAGCGAACTAAACACCGGGGAGCTGTTTTTT.

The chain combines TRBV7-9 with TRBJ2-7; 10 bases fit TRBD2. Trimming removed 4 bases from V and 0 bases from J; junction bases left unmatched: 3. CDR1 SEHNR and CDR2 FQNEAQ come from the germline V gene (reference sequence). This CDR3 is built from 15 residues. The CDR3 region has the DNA TGTGCCAGCAGCTGGGCTAGCGGGAGCTCCTACGAGCAGTACTTC. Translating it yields CASSWASGSSYEQYF.

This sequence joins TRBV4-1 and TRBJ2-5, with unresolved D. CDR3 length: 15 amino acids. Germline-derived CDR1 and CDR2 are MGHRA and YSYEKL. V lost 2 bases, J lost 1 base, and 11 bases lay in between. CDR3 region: CASSQSRGSQETQYF. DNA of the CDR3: TGCGCCAGCAGCCAATCGCGCGGCTCCCAAGAGACCCAGTACTTC.

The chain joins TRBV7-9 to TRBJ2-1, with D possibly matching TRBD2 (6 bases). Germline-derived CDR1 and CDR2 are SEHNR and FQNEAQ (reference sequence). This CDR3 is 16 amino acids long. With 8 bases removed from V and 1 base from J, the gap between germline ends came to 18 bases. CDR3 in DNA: TGTGCCAGCGCTGTGGCGGGAAGGCCTTCCTACAATGAGCAGTTCTTC. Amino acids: CASAVAGRPSYNEQFF.

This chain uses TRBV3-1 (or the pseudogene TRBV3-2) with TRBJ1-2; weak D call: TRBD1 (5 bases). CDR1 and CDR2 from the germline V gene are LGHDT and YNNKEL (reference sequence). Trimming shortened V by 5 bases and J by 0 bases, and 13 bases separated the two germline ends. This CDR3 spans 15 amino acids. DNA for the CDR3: TGTGCCAGCAGCACCCGGGGGAGGGCTAACTATGGCTACACCTTC. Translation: CASSTRGRANYGYTF.

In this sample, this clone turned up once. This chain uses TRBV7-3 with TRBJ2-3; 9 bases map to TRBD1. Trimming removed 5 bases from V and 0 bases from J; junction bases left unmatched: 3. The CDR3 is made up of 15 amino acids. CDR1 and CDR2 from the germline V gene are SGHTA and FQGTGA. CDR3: CASSVGTGSTDTQYF. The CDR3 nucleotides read TGTGCCAGCAGCGTCGGGACAGGGAGCACAGATACGCAGTATTTT.

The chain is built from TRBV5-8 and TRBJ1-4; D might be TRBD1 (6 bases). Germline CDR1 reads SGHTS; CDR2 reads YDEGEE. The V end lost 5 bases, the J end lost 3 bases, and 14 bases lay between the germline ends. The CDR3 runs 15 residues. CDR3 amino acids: CASSFTGSANEKLFF. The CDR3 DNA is TGTGCCAGCAGTTTCACAGGGTCAGCTAATGAAAAACTGTTTTTT.

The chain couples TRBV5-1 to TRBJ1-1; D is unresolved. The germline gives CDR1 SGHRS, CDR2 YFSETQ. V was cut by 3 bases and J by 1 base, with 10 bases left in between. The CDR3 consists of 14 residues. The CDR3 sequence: CASSSLDPNTEAFF. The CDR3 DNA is TGCGCCAGCAGCTCCCTAGATCCGAACACTGAAGCTTTCTTT. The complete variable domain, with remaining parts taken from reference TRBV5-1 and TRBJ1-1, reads KAGVTQTPRYLIKTRGQQVTLSCSPISGHRSVSWYQQTPGQGLQFLFEYFSETQRNKGNFPGRFSGRQFSNSRSEMNVSTLELGDSALYLCASSSLDPNTEAFFGQGTRLTVV.